This T cell receptor (beta chain) was sequenced during a study of T cells in localized non-small cell lung cancer. Notes on this clone: Its antigen remains unidentified.

Trimming stripped 0 bases from V and 4 bases from J, with 16 bases between. The CDR3 runs 16 residues. Germline V gives CDR1 SGHRS, CDR2 YFSETQ. General study points: Adjacent lung tissue had a median around 57 of the top 100 clones found in the tumor. Heterogeneity stays possible, as sequencing covered only one tumor region. Those with higher blood T cell density had longer overall survival. Among the tissues sampled, uninvolved adjacent lung had the highest T cell clonality, above tumor.

Measured with immunoSEQ multiplex PCR; TCRdb has only the in-frame clones, and not every one. This table has roughly 24,000 clones, roughly 90% appearing once. The chain uses TRBV5-1 and TRBJ1-1; D not certain. The sequence was collected from a female donor over 55 with stage II squamous cell lung carcinoma. The sequencing used peripheral blood, collected before any cancer treatment. In nucleotides, the CDR3 is TGCGCCAGCAGCTTGGCCGTGGGAGCCGGAGGCACTGAAGCTTTCTTT. It encodes CASSLAVGAGGTEAFF.